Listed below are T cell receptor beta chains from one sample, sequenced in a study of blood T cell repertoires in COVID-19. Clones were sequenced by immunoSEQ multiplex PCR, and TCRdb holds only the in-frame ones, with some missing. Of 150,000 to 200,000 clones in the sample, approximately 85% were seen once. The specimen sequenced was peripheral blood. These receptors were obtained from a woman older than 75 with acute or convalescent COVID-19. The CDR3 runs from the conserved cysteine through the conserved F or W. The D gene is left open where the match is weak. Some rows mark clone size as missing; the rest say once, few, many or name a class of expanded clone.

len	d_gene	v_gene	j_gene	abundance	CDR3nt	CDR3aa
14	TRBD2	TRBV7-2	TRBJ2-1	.	TGTGCCAGCAGCCTGGGACTAGCTGGGTATGAGCAGTTCTTC	CASSLGLAGYEQFF
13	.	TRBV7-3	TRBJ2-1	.	TGTGCCAGCAGCGCGGGTGGCGGCGATGAGCAGTTCTTC	CASSAGGGDEQFF
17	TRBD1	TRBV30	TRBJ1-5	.	TGTGCCTGGAGTCCTGGACAGGGCCCCGGGGGAGATCAGCCCCAGCATTTT	CAWSPGQGPGGDQPQHF
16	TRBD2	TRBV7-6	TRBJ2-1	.	TGTGCCAGCAGCTTAGAGGGGACTAGTCTATCTCGTGAGCAGTTCTTC	CASSLEGTSLSREQFF
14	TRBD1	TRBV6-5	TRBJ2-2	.	TGTGCCAGCAGAAGGACAGGGGTCACCGGGGAGCTGTTTTTT	CASRRTGVTGELFF
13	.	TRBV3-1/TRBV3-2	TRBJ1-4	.	TGTGCCAGCAGCCAAGTGGACAGCGAAAAACTGTTTTTT	CASSQVDSEKLFF
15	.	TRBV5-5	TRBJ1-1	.	TGTGCCAGCAGCTTGGATCTAGGACCAGGGGCACTGGCTTTCTTT	CASSLDLGPGALAFF
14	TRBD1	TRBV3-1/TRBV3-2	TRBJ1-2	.	TGTGCCAGCAGCCAACAGGGGGCAGGGTATGGCTACACCTTC	CASSQQGAGYGYTF
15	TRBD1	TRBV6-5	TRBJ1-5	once	TGTGCCAGCAGCCCGGGACAGGACTGGAATCAGCCCCAGCATTTT	CASSPGQDWNQPQHF
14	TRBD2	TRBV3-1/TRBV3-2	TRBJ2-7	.	TGTGCCAGCAGTCCTCGGACTAGCGCGGGGGAGCAGTACTTC	CASSPRTSAGEQYF
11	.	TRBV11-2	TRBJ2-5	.	TGTGCCAGCAGCCTGGAGGAGACCCAGTACTTC	CASSLEETQYF
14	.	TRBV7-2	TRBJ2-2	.	TGTGCCAGCAGCTCAGACACAGACACCGGGGAGCTGTTTTTT	CASSSDTDTGELFF
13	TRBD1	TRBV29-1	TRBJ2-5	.	TGCAGCGTGGACGACAGGGGGGGAGAGACCCAGTACTTC	CSVDDRGGETQYF
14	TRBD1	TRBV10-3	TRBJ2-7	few	TGTGCCATCAGGACAGGGGCCTTCTCCTACGAGCAGTACTTC	CAIRTGAFSYEQYF
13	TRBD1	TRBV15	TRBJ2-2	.	TGTGCCACCAGGACAGGGTGGTCCGGGGAGCTGTTTTTT	CATRTGWSGELFF
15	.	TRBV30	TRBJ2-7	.	TGTGCCTGGAGTGTGGGAGTTACAGGGCCCTACGAGCAGTACTTC	CAWSVGVTGPYEQYF
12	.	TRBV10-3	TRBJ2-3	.	TGTGCCATCAGCGGGGCGGGGGATACGCAGTATTTT	CAISGAGDTQYF
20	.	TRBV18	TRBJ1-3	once	TGTGCCAGCTCACAGTTGGGCGACGGCCCTGGGGCTTACTCTGGAAACACCATATATTTT	CASSQLGDGPGAYSGNTIYF
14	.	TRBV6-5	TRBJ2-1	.	TGTGCCAGCAGTTATCGGTCCGTTTACAATGAGCAGTTCTTC	CASSYRSVYNEQFF
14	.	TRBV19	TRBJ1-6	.	TGTGCCAGTAGTACGTTTCCCAGGGATTCACCCCTCCACTTT	CASSTFPRDSPLHF
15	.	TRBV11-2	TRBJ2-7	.	TGTGCCAGCAGCTTAAAGGGGGATCCCTTCTACGAGCAGTACTTC	CASSLKGDPFYEQYF
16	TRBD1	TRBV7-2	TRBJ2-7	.	TGTGCCAGCAGCCCGTCGGGGGACAGGGCGCCCTACGAGCAGTACTTC	CASSPSGDRAPYEQYF
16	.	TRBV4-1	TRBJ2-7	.	TGCGCCAGCAGCCAAGACGGACACCCGAGCTCCTACGAGCAGTACTTC	CASSQDGHPSSYEQYF
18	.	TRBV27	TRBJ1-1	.	TGTGCCAGCAGTTTATCGCGGCAGGGGAGAGGGGTTAGCACTGAAGCTTTCTTT	CASSLSRQGRGVSTEAFF
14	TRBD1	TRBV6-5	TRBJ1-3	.	TGTGCCAGCAGAGGACAGGGGGCTTGGAACACCATATATTTT	CASRGQGAWNTIYF
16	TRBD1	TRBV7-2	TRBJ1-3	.	TGTGCCAGCAGCCCGCAGACAGGGGCGCCGGGAAACACCATATATTTT	CASSPQTGAPGNTIYF
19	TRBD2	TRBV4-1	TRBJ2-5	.	TGCGCCAGCAGCCAAGATCGTAAAAGGGCTAGCGGGAGAGGGGAGACCCAGTACTTC	CASSQDRKRASGRGETQYF
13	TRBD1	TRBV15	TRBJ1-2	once	TGTGCCACCGAGACAGGGGGAGGCTATGGCTACACCTTC	CATETGGGYGYTF
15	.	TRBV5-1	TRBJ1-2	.	TGCGCCAGCAGCGCAACTGGACAGCTCTCATATGGCTACACCTTC	CASSATGQLSYGYTF
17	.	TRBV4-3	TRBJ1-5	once	TGCGCCAGCAGCCAGAGCTTCGACAGGTCTCGCAATCAGCCCCAGCATTTT	CASSQSFDRSRNQPQHF
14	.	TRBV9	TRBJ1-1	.	TGTGCCAGCAGCGTAGCGGTAGGGGGGGCTGAAGCTTTCTTT	CASSVAVGGAEAFF
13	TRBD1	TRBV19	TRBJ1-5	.	TGTGCCAGTAGTTCGGACAGGAATCAGCCCCAGCATTTT	CASSSDRNQPQHF
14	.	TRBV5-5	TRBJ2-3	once	TGTGCCAGCAGCTTGTATAGAAACACAGATACGCAGTATTTT	CASSLYRNTDTQYF
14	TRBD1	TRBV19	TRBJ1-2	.	TGTGCCAGTAGTATAGCTACAGGGGCCTATGGCTACACCTTC	CASSIATGAYGYTF
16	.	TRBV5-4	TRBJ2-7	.	TGTGCCAGCAGCTTGGGGGGCTCGGACAGCACCTACGAGCAGTACTTC	CASSLGGSDSTYEQYF
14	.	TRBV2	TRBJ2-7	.	TGTGCCAGCAGCCCCACAAGGGGGACCTACGAGCAGTACTTC	CASSPTRGTYEQYF
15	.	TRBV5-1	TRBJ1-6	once	TGCGCCAGCCGGCAACAGGACTCCTATAATTCACCCCTCCACTTT	CASRQQDSYNSPLHF
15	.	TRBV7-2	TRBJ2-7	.	TGTGCCAGCAGCGGATGGGACATCGGCTCCTACGAGCAGTACTTC	CASSGWDIGSYEQYF
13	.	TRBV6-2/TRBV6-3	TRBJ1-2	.	TGTGCCAGCAGCTCTCGACGGGGTAATGGCTACACCTTC	CASSSRRGNGYTF
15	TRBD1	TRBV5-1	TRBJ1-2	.	TGCGCCAGCAGCTTGGGGACAGGGGGCAACTATGGCTACACCTTC	CASSLGTGGNYGYTF
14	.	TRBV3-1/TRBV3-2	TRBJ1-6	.	TGTGCCAGCAGCCAAGATTTACAGGACTCACCCCTCCACTTT	CASSQDLQDSPLHF
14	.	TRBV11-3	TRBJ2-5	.	TGTGCCAGCAGCTTAAATAGAGGACAAGAGACCCAGTACTTC	CASSLNRGQETQYF
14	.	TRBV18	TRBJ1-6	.	TGTGCCAGCTCAACCGGCGGAGATAATTCACCCCTCCACTTT	CASSTGGDNSPLHF
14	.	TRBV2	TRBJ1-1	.	TGTGCCAGCACCGAGGGTGGGCGAAAGACTGAAGCTTTCTTT	CASTEGGRKTEAFF
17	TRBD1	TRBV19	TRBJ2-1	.	TGTGCCAGTAGTATCAGAGGCCGGGACAGGGCCAACAATGAGCAGTTCTTC	CASSIRGRDRANNEQFF
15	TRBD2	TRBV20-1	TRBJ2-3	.	TGCAGTGCTAGTCCCGGGACTAGCGGCACAGATACGCAGTATTTT	CSASPGTSGTDTQYF
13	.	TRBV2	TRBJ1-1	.	TGTGCCAGCATTCTGACAGGGAACACTGAAGCTTTCTTT	CASILTGNTEAFF
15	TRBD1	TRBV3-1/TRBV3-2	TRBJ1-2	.	TGTGCCAGCAGCCAATTCTCGAGCGGACAGGGAGGCTACACCTTC	CASSQFSSGQGGYTF
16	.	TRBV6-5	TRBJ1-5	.	TGTGCCAGCAGTTCCCCAAGGGGATTTAGCAATCAGCCCCAGCATTTT	CASSSPRGFSNQPQHF
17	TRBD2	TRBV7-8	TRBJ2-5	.	TGTGCCAGCAGCTTACTAGCGGGGGGGCCGGGCCAAGAGACCCAGTACTTC	CASSLLAGGPGQETQYF
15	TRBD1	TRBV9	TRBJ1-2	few	TGTGCCAGCAGCGCCCTCGGGACAGGGAACTATGGCTACACCTTC	CASSALGTGNYGYTF
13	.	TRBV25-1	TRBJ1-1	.	TGTGCCAGCCGTAGGGCGGGGGTCACTGAAGCTTTCTTT	CASRRAGVTEAFF
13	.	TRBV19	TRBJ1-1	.	TGTGCCAGTAGCCCGCAGTCCTTTCTTGAAGCTTTCTTT	CASSPQSFLEAFF
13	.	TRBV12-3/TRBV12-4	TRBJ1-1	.	TGTGCCAGCAATTCGGACATGAACACTGAAGCTTTCTTT	CASNSDMNTEAFF
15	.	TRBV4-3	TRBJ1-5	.	TGCGCCAGCAGCCAAGTCGGGGGAGGGGATCAGCCCCAGCATTTT	CASSQVGGGDQPQHF
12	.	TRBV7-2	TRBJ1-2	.	TGTGCCAGCAGCTTGACAGCCGGAGGCTACACCTTC	CASSLTAGGYTF
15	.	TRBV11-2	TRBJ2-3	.	TGTGCCAGCAGCTATGGGGGGAAGAGAACAGATACGCAGTATTTT	CASSYGGKRTDTQYF
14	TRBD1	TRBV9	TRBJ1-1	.	TGTGCCAGCAGCTTCGGACAGGGCAACACTGAAGCTTTCTTT	CASSFGQGNTEAFF
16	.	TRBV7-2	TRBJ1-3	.	TGTGCCAGCAGCTTATCTGAGGCCCACTCTGGAAACACCATATATTTT	CASSLSEAHSGNTIYF